This T cell receptor beta chain was captured by sequencing in a study of spatial heterogeneity in lung cancer. Whole-study context: The approximately 72 donors had untreated early-stage non-small cell lung cancer.

TCR cDNA molecules each carried a unique molecular identifier. One entry per CDR3 protein, called by TCRdb with MiXCR from the 5' RACE reads. The table includes fewer than 20,000 distinct CDR3 sequences, approximately 8.5% detected once. CDR3 length equals 15 residues. Unmatched junction bases numbered 8, after V lost 2 bases and J lost 5 bases. Germline V gene data show CDR1 as MNHEY and CDR2 as SMNVEV (reference sequence). Ten or more counts support this clonotype. Indicated time point: blood at routine non-recurrence follow-up after resection. The genes are TRBV27 and TRBJ2-7; 8 bases fit TRBD1. The material sequenced was PBMCs, taken at follow-up. The TCR was taken from a male donor with early-stage non-small cell lung cancer. The CDR3 region is CASSLVGQGVHEQYF. The CDR3 DNA follows: TGTGCCAGCAGTTTAGTCGGACAGGGAGTCCACGAGCAGTACTTC.